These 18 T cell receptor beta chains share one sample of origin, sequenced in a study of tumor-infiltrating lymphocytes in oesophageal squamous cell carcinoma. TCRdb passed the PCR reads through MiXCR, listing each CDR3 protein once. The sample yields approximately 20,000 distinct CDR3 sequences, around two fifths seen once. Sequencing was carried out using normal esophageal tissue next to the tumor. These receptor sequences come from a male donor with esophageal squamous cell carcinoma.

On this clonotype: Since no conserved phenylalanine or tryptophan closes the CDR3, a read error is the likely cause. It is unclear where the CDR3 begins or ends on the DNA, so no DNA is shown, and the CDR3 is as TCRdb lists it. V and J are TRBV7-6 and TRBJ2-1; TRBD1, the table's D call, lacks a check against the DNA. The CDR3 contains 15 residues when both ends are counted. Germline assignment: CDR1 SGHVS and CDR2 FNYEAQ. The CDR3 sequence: CASSSDRDYGYTFGS.

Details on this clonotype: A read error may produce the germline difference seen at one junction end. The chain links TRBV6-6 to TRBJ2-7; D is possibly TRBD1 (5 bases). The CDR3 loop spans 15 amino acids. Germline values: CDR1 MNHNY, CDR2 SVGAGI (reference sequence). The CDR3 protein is CASKQERPVSYKQYF. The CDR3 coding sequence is TGTGCCAGCAAACAGGAGCGTCCAGTCTCCTACAAGCAGTACTTC.

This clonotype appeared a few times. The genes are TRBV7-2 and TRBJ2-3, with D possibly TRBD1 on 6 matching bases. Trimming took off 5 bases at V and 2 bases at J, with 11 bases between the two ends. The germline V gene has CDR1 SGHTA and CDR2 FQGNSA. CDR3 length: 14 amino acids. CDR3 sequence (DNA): TGTGCCAGCAGCCTAAGGACAGACACAGATACGCAGTATTTT. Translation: CASSLRTDTDTQYF.

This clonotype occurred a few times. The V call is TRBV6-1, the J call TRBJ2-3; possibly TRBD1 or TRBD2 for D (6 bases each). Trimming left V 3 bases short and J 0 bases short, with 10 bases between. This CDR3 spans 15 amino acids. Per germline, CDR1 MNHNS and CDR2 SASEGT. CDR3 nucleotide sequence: TGTGCCAGCAGTGAGGGGGCGGGGAGCACAGATACGCAGTATTTT. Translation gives CASSEGAGSTDTQYF.

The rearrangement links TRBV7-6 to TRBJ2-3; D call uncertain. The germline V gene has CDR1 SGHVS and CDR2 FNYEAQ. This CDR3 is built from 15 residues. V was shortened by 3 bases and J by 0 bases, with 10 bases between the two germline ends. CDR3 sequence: CASSFMDSSTDTQYF. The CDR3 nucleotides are TGTGCCAGCAGCTTTATGGATTCTAGCACAGATACGCAGTATTTT.

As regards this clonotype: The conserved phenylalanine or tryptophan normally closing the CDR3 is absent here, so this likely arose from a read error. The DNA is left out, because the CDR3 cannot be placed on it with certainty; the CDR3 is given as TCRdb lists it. This CDR3 is CASSSMPQETQYFGA. This sequence joins TRBV7-2 and TRBJ2-6; TRBD1, the D gene given by the table, was not confirmed from the DNA. A total of 15 residues make up the CDR3, ends included. Looked up from germline, CDR1 is SGHTA and CDR2 is FQGNSA.

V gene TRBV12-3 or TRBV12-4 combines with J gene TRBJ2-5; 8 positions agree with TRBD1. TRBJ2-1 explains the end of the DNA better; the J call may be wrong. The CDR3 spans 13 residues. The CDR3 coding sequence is TGTGCCAGCACCCCGGACAGGGCTAATGAGCAGTTCTTC. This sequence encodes CASTPDRANEQFF.

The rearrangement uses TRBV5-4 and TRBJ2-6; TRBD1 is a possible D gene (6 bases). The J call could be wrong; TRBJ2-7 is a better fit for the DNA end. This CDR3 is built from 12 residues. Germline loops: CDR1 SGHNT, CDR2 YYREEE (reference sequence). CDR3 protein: CASRRQEGEQYF. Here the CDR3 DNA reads TGTGCCAGCAGGCGACAGGAAGGGGAGCAGTACTTC.

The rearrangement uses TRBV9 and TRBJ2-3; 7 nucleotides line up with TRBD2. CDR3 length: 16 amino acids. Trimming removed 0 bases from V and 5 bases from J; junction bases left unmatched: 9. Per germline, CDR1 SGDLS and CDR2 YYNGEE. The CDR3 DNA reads TGTGCCAGCAGCGTAGACATGAGGGGCGGGGGAGATACGCAGTATTTT. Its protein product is CASSVDMRGGGDTQYF.

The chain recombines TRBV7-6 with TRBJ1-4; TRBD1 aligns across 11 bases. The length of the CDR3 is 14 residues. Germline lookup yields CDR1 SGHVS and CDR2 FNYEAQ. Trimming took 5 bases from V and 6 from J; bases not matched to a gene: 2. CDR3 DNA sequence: TGTGCCAGCAGCACGGGACAGGGGGATGAAAAACTGTTTTTT. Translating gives CASSTGQGDEKLFF.

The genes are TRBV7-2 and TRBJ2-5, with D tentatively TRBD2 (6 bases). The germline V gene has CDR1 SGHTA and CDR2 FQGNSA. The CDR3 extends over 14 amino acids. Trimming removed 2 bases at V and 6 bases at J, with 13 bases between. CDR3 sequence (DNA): TGTGCCAGCAGCTTAAAAGCCGGGAGTCAGACCCAGTACTTC. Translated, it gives CASSLKAGSQTQYF.

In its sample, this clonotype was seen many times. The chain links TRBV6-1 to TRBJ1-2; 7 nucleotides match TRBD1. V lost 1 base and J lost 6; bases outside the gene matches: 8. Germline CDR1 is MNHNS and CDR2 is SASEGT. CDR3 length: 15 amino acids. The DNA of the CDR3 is TGTGCCAGCAGTGAAGGGGGGACAGTGTATAATGGCTACACCTTC. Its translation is CASSEGGTVYNGYTF.

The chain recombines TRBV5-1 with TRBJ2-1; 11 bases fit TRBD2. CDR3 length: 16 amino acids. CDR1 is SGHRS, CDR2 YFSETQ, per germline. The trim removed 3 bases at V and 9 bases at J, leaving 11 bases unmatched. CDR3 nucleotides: TGCGCCAGCAGCTCGCGCCTCACTAGCGGGAGCGGTGAGCAGTTCTTC. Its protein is CASSSRLTSGSGEQFF.

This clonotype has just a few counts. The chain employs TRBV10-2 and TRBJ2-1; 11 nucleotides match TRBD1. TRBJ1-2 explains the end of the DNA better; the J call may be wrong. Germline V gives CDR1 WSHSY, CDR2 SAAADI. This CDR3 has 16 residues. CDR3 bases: TGCGCCAGCAGTACTGCCACCGGACAGGGGGCATATGGCTACACCTTC. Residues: CASSTATGQGAYGYTF.

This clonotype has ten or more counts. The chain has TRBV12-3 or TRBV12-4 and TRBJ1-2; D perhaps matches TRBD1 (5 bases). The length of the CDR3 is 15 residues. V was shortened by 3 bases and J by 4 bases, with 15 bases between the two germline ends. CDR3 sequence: CASSFSLGPSYGYTF. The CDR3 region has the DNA TGTGCCAGCAGTTTTTCCCTGGGACCGAGCTATGGCTACACCTTC.

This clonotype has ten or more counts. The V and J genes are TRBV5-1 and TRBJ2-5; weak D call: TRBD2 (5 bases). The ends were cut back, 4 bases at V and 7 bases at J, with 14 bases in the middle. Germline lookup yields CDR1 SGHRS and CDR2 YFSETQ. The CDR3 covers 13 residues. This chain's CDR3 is CASSPDGVGTQYF. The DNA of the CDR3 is TGCGCCAGCAGCCCCGACGGGGTCGGGACCCAGTACTTC.

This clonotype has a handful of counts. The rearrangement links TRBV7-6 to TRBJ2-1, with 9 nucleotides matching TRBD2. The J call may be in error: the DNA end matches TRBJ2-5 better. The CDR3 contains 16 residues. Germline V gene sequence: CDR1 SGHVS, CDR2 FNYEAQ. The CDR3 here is CASSLRASGNGETQYF. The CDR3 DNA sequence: TGTGCCAGCAGCTTGAGGGCTAGCGGGAATGGAGAGACCCAGTACTTC.

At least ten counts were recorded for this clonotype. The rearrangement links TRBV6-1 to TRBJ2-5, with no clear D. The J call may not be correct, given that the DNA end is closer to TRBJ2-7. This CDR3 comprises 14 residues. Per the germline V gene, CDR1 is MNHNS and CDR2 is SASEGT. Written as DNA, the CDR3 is TGTGCCAGCAGTGAAGCGCTAGGACCCCACGAGCAGTACTTC. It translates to CASSEALGPHEQYF.